The 15 T cell receptor beta chains presented below share a single source sample, sequenced in a study of blood T cell repertoires in COVID-19 (dated by TCRdb to between 2020 and 2021). Library creation used the immunoSEQ multiplex PCR assay. TCRdb holds this immuneACCESS table with in-frame rearrangements only. Some clones are missing; in checked studies, unresolved V genes explain under half, and the rest has no known cause. Counted in this sample were 200,000 to 300,000 clones; approximately 80% of them appeared once. The ten largest clones add up to approximately 9.4% of the sample. Specimen: peripheral blood. The receptors here all came from an elderly woman with acute or convalescent COVID-19.

CDR3 nucleotides: TGTGCCAGCAGTGGAGACAGGGGCTACACTGAAGCTTTCTTT. Translation: CASSGDRGYTEAFF. V is TRBV2 and J is TRBJ1-1, with 8 positions matching TRBD1. Germline assignment: CDR1 SNHLY and CDR2 FYNNEI. The V gene end was trimmed by 4 bases and the J gene end by 3 bases; junction bases not matched to a gene: 4. The CDR3 length is 14 residues.

The rearrangement joins TRBV24-1 to TRBJ1-3; D gene uncertain. In germline, CDR1 is KGHDR, CDR2 SFDVKD. The CDR3 contains 14 residues. The germline V and J ends were trimmed by 5 bases and 0 bases, with 7 bases remaining between them. As DNA, the CDR3 is TGTGCCACCAGTGGCGGATACTCTGGAAACACCATATATTTT. Its protein product is CATSGGYSGNTIYF.

This clone appeared once. This chain uses TRBV3-1 (or the pseudogene TRBV3-2) with TRBJ2-2, with D uncertain. Germline V gives CDR1 LGHDT, CDR2 YNNKEL (reference sequence). Trimming took off 2 bases at V and 0 bases at J, with 10 bases between the two ends. This CDR3 comprises 16 residues. The CDR3 DNA follows: TGTGCCAGCAGCCAATCCCGGTCGACGAACACCGGGGAGCTGTTTTTT. Its translation: CASSQSRSTNTGELFF.

This rearrangement joins TRBV29-1 to TRBJ1-2; TRBD1 might be the D (5 bases). Trimming stripped 1 base from V and 7 bases from J, with 16 bases between. Germline V gene data show CDR1 as SQVTM and CDR2 as ANQGSEA. This CDR3 spans 14 amino acids. The DNA of the CDR3 is TGCAGCGTTGAAGGGACAACCGTTTTGGGTGGCTACACCTTC. The encoded protein is CSVEGTTVLGGYTF.

This chain connects TRBV21-1 to TRBJ2-3; TRBD2 is the table's D call, not checked against the DNA. TRBV21-1 is tagged as a pseudogene. The CDR3 extends over 13 amino acids. CDR3 sequence (DNA): TGTGCCAGCAGCATAGAGGTAGCAGATACGCAGTATTTT. It translates to CASSIEVADTQYF.

The chain links TRBV3-1 (or the pseudogene TRBV3-2) to TRBJ2-7, with TRBD1 matching over 7 bases. Unmatched junction bases numbered 2, after V lost 5 bases and J lost 4 bases. The CDR3 sequence is 12 residues long. CDR1 is LGHDT, CDR2 YNNKEL, per germline (reference sequence). This chain's CDR3 is CASSKGAYEQYF. In nucleotides, the CDR3 is TGTGCCAGCAGCAAGGGGGCGTACGAGCAGTACTTC.

The gene calls are TRBV5-1 and TRBJ2-3; TRBD1 aligns across 7 bases. After removal of 4 bases from V and 9 bases from J, the junction contained 11 bases not matched to a gene. This CDR3 is built from 14 residues. Germline CDR1 SGHRS, CDR2 YFSETQ. Here the CDR3 reads CASSEGAQISTQYF. CDR3 coding DNA: TGCGCCAGCAGCGAGGGGGCCCAGATATCCACGCAGTATTTT.

This clone has a handful of counts. This chain uses TRBV12-5 with TRBJ1-1; 7 nucleotides line up with TRBD1. The CDR3 runs 13 residues. Germline CDR1 reads LGHNT; CDR2 reads FRNRAP. The trim removed 5 bases at V and 3 bases at J, leaving 3 bases unmatched. CDR3 region: CASGGDSHTEAFF. The CDR3, as DNA: TGTGCTAGTGGTGGGGACAGCCACACTGAAGCTTTCTTT.

The chain links TRBV5-1 to TRBJ2-7, with D perhaps TRBD1 (6 bases). Trimming pared 0 bases from V and 3 bases from J, leaving 10 bases between. This CDR3 spans 14 amino acids. Germline V CDR1 and CDR2: SGHRS, YFSETQ. The CDR3 loop reads CASSLEIGGYEQYF. The CDR3 DNA reads TGCGCCAGCAGCTTGGAGATAGGGGGCTACGAGCAGTACTTC.

The rearrangement links TRBV28 to TRBJ2-3; D possibly corresponds to TRBD1 (5 bases). V was cut by 6 bases and J by 3 bases, with 10 bases left in between. The CDR3 runs to 13 residues. In germline, CDR1 is MDHEN, CDR2 SYDVKM. The CDR3 region is CASRRTSTDTQYF. The CDR3 DNA reads as TGTGCCAGCAGGAGGACATCTACAGATACGCAGTATTTT.

Only a few counts were recorded for this clone. The rearrangement uses TRBV2 and TRBJ1-5, with D unresolved. CDR3 length equals 12 residues. V lost 3 bases and J lost 10, with 10 bases in between. The V gene's germline CDR1 is SNHLY and CDR2 FYNNEI. CDR3 nucleotide sequence: TGTGCCAGCAGTGAGGGCGGGAGACCCCAGCATTTT. Its translation: CASSEGGRPQHF.

In this sample, this clone turned up a few times. The chain uses TRBV7-3 and TRBJ2-7, with TRBD2 as a possible D gene (6 bases). The CDR3 totals 15 residues. Trimming stripped 1 base from V and 2 bases from J, with 12 bases between. CDR1 and CDR2 from the germline V gene are SGHTA and FQGTGA. CDR3 residues: CASSLSGGYPYEQYF. CDR3 in DNA: TGTGCCAGCAGCTTAAGTGGGGGGTACCCCTACGAGCAGTACTTC.

The chain carries TRBV30 and TRBJ2-7; D tentatively reads TRBD1 or TRBD2 (6 bases each). The CDR3 is made up of 17 amino acids. Germline CDR1 and CDR2: GTSNPN and SVGIG (reference sequence). The V gene lost 5 bases and the J gene lost 3 bases, with 26 bases spanning the gap. The CDR3 spells CAWGGPETAGGYYEQYF. For the CDR3, the DNA is TGTGCCTGGGGGGGGCCCGAGACAGCAGGCGGCTACTACGAGCAGTACTTC.

The chain uses TRBV7-3 and TRBJ1-2, with D possibly being TRBD1 (5 bases). The germline V and J ends were trimmed by 5 bases and 5 bases, with 12 bases remaining between them. Germline V gene data show CDR1 as SGHTA and CDR2 as FQGTGA. This CDR3 has 13 residues. The CDR3 DNA is TGTGCCAGCAGCCCTGACAGCCAGTATGGCTACACCTTC. Protein: CASSPDSQYGYTF.

The rearrangement joins TRBV3-1 (or the pseudogene TRBV3-2) to TRBJ2-2; possible D gene TRBD1, 5 bases. The CDR3 consists of 14 residues. Germline V gene sequence: CDR1 LGHDT, CDR2 YNNKEL (reference sequence). Trimming removed 4 bases at V and 6 bases at J, with 12 bases between. This CDR3 is CASSPDTLSGELFF. The CDR3 DNA sequence: TGTGCCAGCAGCCCGGACACATTGTCCGGGGAGCTGTTTTTT.